This passage covers 10 T cell receptor beta chains from one sample sequenced in a study of cytomegalovirus exposure and HLA in healthy donors. This PCR relied on a set of 60 Vbeta primers and 13 Jbeta primers. Data came from immunoSEQ multiplex PCR; TCRdb stores just in-frame clones and leaves some out. The sample has some 150,000 clones, about four fifths seen once. The sequencing input was PBMCs. All receptors come from a woman aged 18-29 years in good health and CMV-seronegative.

This clone has just one count. In the same sample, other DNA sequences code for this CDR3. V gene TRBV19 combines with J gene TRBJ2-2; TRBD2 aligns across 7 bases. This CDR3 has 15 amino acids. CDR1 is LNHDA, CDR2 SQIVND, per germline (reference sequence). With V trimmed by 1 base and J by 2 bases, 1 base remained unmatched. CDR3 coding DNA: TGTGCCAGTAGTATAGGCGGGAGAAACACCGGGGAGCTGTTTTTT. Residues: CASSIGGRNTGELFF.

The chain recombines TRBV7-9 with TRBJ1-5, with D hard to call. The CDR3 extends over 13 amino acids. CDR1 SEHNR and CDR2 FQNEAQ come from the germline V gene (reference sequence). Trimming removed 5 bases at V and 6 bases at J, with 11 bases between. CDR3 loop: CASSLKRGQPQHF. Here the CDR3 DNA reads TGTGCCAGCAGCCTCAAGCGGGGTCAGCCCCAGCATTTT. Variable domain in full (rest from reference TRBV7-9 and TRBJ1-5): DTGVSQNPRHKITKRGQNVTFRCDPISEHNRLYWYRQTLGQGPEFLTYFQNEAQLEKSRLLSDRFSAERPKGSFSTLEIQRTEQGDSAMYLCASSLKRGQPQHFGDGTRLSIL.

This chain connects TRBV18 to TRBJ2-1; TRBD2 is a possible D gene (6 bases). Trimming took 0 bases from V and 6 from J, leaving 15 bases between them. Germline-derived CDR1 and CDR2 are KGHSH and LQKENI. The length of the CDR3 is 16 residues. CDR3 coding DNA: TGTGCCAGCTCACCACCCCGGACCCTGGGGGGCAATGAGCAGTTCTTC. Protein product: CASSPPRTLGGNEQFF.

This CDR3 is CASSRGLAGGGQFF. The CDR3 DNA reads TGCGCCAGCAGCCGAGGACTAGCGGGAGGAGGGCAGTTCTTC. V and J are TRBV5-1 and TRBJ2-1; 14 bases map to TRBD2. Germline V gene sequence: CDR1 SGHRS, CDR2 YFSETQ. The CDR3 runs 14 residues. With 4 bases clipped from V and 12 bases from J, the junction kept 6 bases outside the gene matches.

The chain uses TRBV19 and TRBJ2-3, with 8 bases identical to TRBD2. CDR1 is LNHDA, CDR2 SQIVND, per germline (reference sequence). The CDR3 has 14 amino acids. After removal of 4 bases from V and 2 bases from J, the junction contained 2 bases not matched to a gene. The CDR3 loop reads CASSRAGATDTQYF. The CDR3 DNA is TGTGCCAGTAGTAGAGCGGGAGCCACAGATACGCAGTATTTT.

This clone has just one count. This chain links TRBV11-2 with TRBJ2-1; 7 bases map to TRBD2. This CDR3 is built from 15 residues. The trim removed 3 bases at V and 6 bases at J, leaving 8 bases unmatched. From germline, CDR1 is SGHAT and CDR2 FQNNGV. CDR3 sequence reads: CASSFLVGGVNEQFF. Written as DNA, the CDR3 is TGTGCCAGCAGCTTCCTGGTGGGAGGGGTCAATGAGCAGTTCTTC.

For the CDR3, the DNA is TGTGCCAGCAGGGCGGGGGGCTACGAGCAGTACTTC. Its protein is CASRAGGYEQYF. This chain connects TRBV28 to TRBJ2-7, with 8 bases that match TRBD2. This CDR3 is built from 12 residues. Trimming cost V 6 bases and J 3 bases; bases outside gene matches: 1. Per germline, CDR1 MDHEN and CDR2 SYDVKM.

The chain employs TRBV28 and TRBJ2-1; D call uncertain. Germline CDR1 and CDR2: MDHEN and SYDVKM. Trimming stripped 6 bases from V and 6 bases from J, with 18 bases between. CDR3 length: 15 residues. The CDR3 here is CASSGWHLPGNEQFF. The CDR3 DNA reads TGTGCCAGCAGCGGCTGGCATTTACCAGGCAATGAGCAGTTCTTC.

This clone was counted only a few times. The chain has TRBV14 and TRBJ2-3, with 8 positions matching TRBD2. J lost 2 bases, V lost 4 bases, and 8 bases had no gene match. In germline, CDR1 is SGHDN, CDR2 FVKESK. The CDR3 consists of 16 residues. The CDR3 loop is CASSPIAGGTTDTQYF. DNA of the CDR3: TGTGCCAGCAGCCCCATTGCGGGAGGAACCACAGATACGCAGTATTTT.

The rearrangement uses TRBV28 and TRBJ2-1; no reliable D call. Germline CDR1 is MDHEN and CDR2 is SYDVKM. The V gene lost 3 bases and the J gene lost 5 bases, with 5 bases spanning the gap. The CDR3 extends over 12 amino acids. The CDR3 here is CASSFSDNEQFF. CDR3 coding DNA: TGTGCCAGCAGTTTTTCGGACAATGAGCAGTTCTTC.